Presented here are 25 T cell receptor beta chains from one specimen sequenced in a study of blood T cell repertoires in COVID-19. Libraries were prepared by immunoSEQ multiplex PCR; TCRdb keeps only in-frame clonotypes and omits some of them. The repertoire consists of about 180,000 clones, with roughly 84% occurring once and the leading ten covering approximately 18%. The sequenced sample was PBMCs or T cells enriched from blood (not recorded which). The receptor set was obtained from a man aged 55 to 70 who had recovered from COVID-19.

The genes are TRBV24-1 and TRBJ1-6, with 9 bases lining up with TRBD1. CDR3 length: 17 residues. The V and J ends lost 8 bases and 6 bases, in that order; junction bases with no gene match: 13. The germline V gene encodes CDR1 KGHDR and CDR2 SFDVKD. CDR3 in DNA: TGTGCCACCACCCTGCACGGACAGGGGTACTTTAATTCACCCCTCCACTTT. Protein: CATTLHGQGYFNSPLHF.

This chain uses TRBV19 with TRBJ2-3, with 7 bases fitting TRBD2. The germline V gene encodes CDR1 LNHDA and CDR2 SQIVND (reference sequence). This CDR3 is 15 amino acids long. Trimming removed 10 bases from V and 1 base from J; junction bases left unmatched: 11. The CDR3 coding sequence is TGTGCCACAGGACGCGGGAGCGGGGGCACAGATACGCAGTATTTT. This translates into CATGRGSGGTDTQYF.

The V and J genes are TRBV15 and TRBJ1-4, with D unclear. Per germline, CDR1 LNHNV and CDR2 YYDKDF (reference sequence). The CDR3 contains 14 residues. V was shortened by 1 base and J by 8 bases, with 11 bases between the two germline ends. CDR3 in DNA: TGTGCCACCAGCAGAGCAACTGAGGGAGAAAAACTGTTTTTT. Protein: CATSRATEGEKLFF.

This clone was recorded a few times. The chain carries TRBV10-3 and TRBJ1-3; the match to TRBD1 covers 7 bases. CDR1 is ENHRY, CDR2 SYGVKD, per germline. Trimming cost V 6 bases and J 2 bases; bases outside gene matches: 7. The CDR3 has 15 residues. CDR3 nucleotide sequence: TGTGCCATCAGAACCACGGACAGGACTGGAAACACCATATATTTT. This codes for CAIRTTDRTGNTIYF.

CDR3 region: CASIPGGGALETQYF. CDR3 DNA sequence: TGTGCCAGCATTCCGGGGGGAGGGGCGTTGGAGACCCAGTACTTC. V and J are TRBV28 and TRBJ2-5; TRBD2 matches 7 bases. Germline V CDR1 and CDR2: MDHEN, SYDVKM. This CDR3 contains 15 residues. V dropped 7 bases and J dropped 5; count of bases not matched to a gene: 13.

The chain couples TRBV16 to TRBJ2-1; D gene unclear. The germline V gene has CDR1 KGHSY and CDR2 FQNENV. The CDR3 sequence is 14 residues long. The germline V and J ends were trimmed by 2 bases and 3 bases, with 8 bases remaining between them. The DNA for the CDR3 is TGTGCCAGCAGCCAAATTGAGTACTACAATGAGCAGTTCTTC. Its translation is CASSQIEYYNEQFF.

The chain uses TRBV5-1 and TRBJ2-7; 8 nucleotides align to TRBD1. This CDR3 has 14 amino acids. V gave up 3 bases and J gave up 6 bases; unmatched junction bases: 8. The germline V gene has CDR1 SGHRS and CDR2 YFSETQ. The CDR3 reads CASSSNRGTSEQYF. The CDR3 DNA follows: TGCGCCAGCAGCTCCAACAGGGGGACCAGCGAGCAGTACTTC. The whole variable domain, remainder taken from reference TRBV5-1 and TRBJ2-7, is KAGVTQTPRYLIKTRGQQVTLSCSPISGHRSVSWYQQTPGQGLQFLFEYFSETQRNKGNFPGRFSGRQFSNSRSEMNVSTLELGDSALYLCASSSNRGTSEQYFGPGTRLTVT.

This CDR3 is CASSVGLRGGRDNEQFF. As DNA, the CDR3 is TGTGCCAGCAGCGTAGGACTACGGGGGGGCCGCGACAATGAGCAGTTCTTC. The gene calls are TRBV9 and TRBJ2-1; TRBD2 aligns across 8 bases. This CDR3 spans 17 amino acids. The ends lost 0 bases at V and 5 bases at J; junction bases unmatched: 10. Per the germline V gene, CDR1 is SGDLS and CDR2 is YYNGEE.

The chain is built from TRBV6-5 and TRBJ2-5, with TRBD1 matching over 10 bases. The CDR3 contains 15 residues. Germline CDR1 is MNHEY and CDR2 is SVGAGI. The trim removed 9 bases at V and 4 bases at J, leaving 11 bases unmatched. The CDR3 DNA sequence: TGTGCCAGTAGATTCGGGACAGGGGTAGGAGAGACCCAGTACTTC. Its protein is CASRFGTGVGETQYF.

The gene calls are TRBV15 and TRBJ2-7, with D hard to call. Germline V gene data show CDR1 as LNHNV and CDR2 as YYDKDF (reference sequence). V was cut by 6 bases and J by 0 bases, with 15 bases left in between. The CDR3 consists of 15 residues. Written as DNA, the CDR3 is TGTGCCACCAGTCGAACTCCCGGGTCCTCCTACGAGCAGTACTTC. Translated: CATSRTPGSSYEQYF.

This clone was observed once. The genes are TRBV20-1 and TRBJ2-3; the D is unclear. The CDR3 extends over 11 amino acids. V shed 0 bases and J shed 10 bases, with 8 bases lying between them. Germline-derived CDR1 and CDR2 are DFQATT and SNEGSKA (reference sequence). CDR3 nucleotides: TGCAGTGCTAGAGATTTTCCGGCGCAGTATTTT. Translating it yields CSARDFPAQYF.

This clone appeared a few times. Within the sample, other DNA sequences also encode this same CDR3. The chain uses TRBV7-2 and TRBJ1-5, with D possibly TRBD1 on 6 matching bases. Germline V gene data show CDR1 as SGHTA and CDR2 as FQGNSA. This CDR3 has 15 residues. Trimming took off 1 base at V and 1 base at J, with 8 bases between the two ends. The DNA of the CDR3 is TGTGCCAGCAGCTTAGGCGGGGGCAGCAATCAGCCCCAGCATTTT. Translation gives CASSLGGGSNQPQHF.

This clone was seen more than once but under ten times. J is TRBJ1-2 and V is TRBV27; possible D gene TRBD1, 5 bases. The V end lost 3 bases, the J end lost 0 bases, and 11 bases lay between the germline ends. The CDR3 totals 15 residues. CDR1 is MNHEY and CDR2 is SMNVEV in the germline V gene (reference sequence). The DNA for the CDR3 is TGTGCCAGCAGTTTGGGGGGGTTGGCTAACTATGGCTACACCTTC. The encoded protein is CASSLGGLANYGYTF.

This clone was observed a few times. The chain is built from TRBV5-1 and TRBJ2-2, with 7 bases fitting TRBD1. The germline V gene encodes CDR1 SGHRS and CDR2 YFSETQ. The CDR3 is 14 residues long. V lost 3 bases, J lost 6 bases, and 5 bases stayed unmatched. CDR3 protein: CASSYNDRAGELFF. The CDR3 DNA reads TGCGCCAGCAGCTATAATGACAGGGCCGGGGAGCTGTTTTTT.

V and J are TRBV6-5 and TRBJ1-1, with unresolved D. CDR1 and CDR2 from the germline V gene are MNHEY and SVGAGI. The CDR3 totals 11 residues. Trimming took 5 bases from V and 8 from J, leaving 9 bases between them. CDR3 sequence (DNA): TGTGCCAGCAGTATCGGAGCCGAAGCTTTCTTT. Its protein product is CASSIGAEAFF.

The chain carries TRBV5-5 and TRBJ2-5; D is possibly TRBD1 (5 bases). Germline assignment: CDR1 SGHKS and CDR2 YYEKEE (reference sequence). The ends were cut back, 0 bases at V and 4 bases at J, with 13 bases in the middle. CDR3 length: 15 residues. CDR3 in amino acids: CASSLAGQGGETQYF. The CDR3 region has the DNA TGTGCCAGCAGCTTGGCCGGGCAGGGCGGAGAGACCCAGTACTTC.

The V call is TRBV10-3, the J call TRBJ1-2; tentatively, D is TRBD1 (6 bases). The germline V gene has CDR1 ENHRY and CDR2 SYGVKD. This CDR3 is 17 amino acids long. Trimming stripped 4 bases from V and 0 bases from J, with 18 bases between. The CDR3 bases are TGTGCCATCAGTGGCTCGGGAGGACAGCGCCCTAACTATGGCTACACCTTC. This encodes CAISGSGGQRPNYGYTF.

This clone appeared a single time. The chain combines TRBV5-1 with TRBJ1-6; D gene ambiguous. The germline gives CDR1 SGHRS, CDR2 YFSETQ. V dropped 0 bases and J dropped 6 bases, with 7 bases sitting between them. The CDR3 runs to 14 residues. CDR3 protein: CASSLGGLNSPLHF. CDR3 DNA sequence: TGCGCCAGCAGCTTGGGAGGGCTTAATTCACCCCTCCACTTT.

CDR3 DNA: TGTGCTAGTGGTTTGGAACAGGGGGGTGCCTACGAGCAGTACTTC. Its protein product is CASGLEQGGAYEQYF. The chain is built from TRBV12-5 and TRBJ2-7; 8 bases agree with TRBD1. This CDR3 has 15 residues. V shed 1 base, J shed 2 bases, and the junction held 4 bases outside the gene matches. The germline V gene encodes CDR1 LGHNT and CDR2 FRNRAP.

The gene calls are TRBV27 and TRBJ1-5; D not certain. Germline assignment: CDR1 MNHEY and CDR2 SMNVEV (reference sequence). The V end lost 4 bases, the J end lost 3 bases, and 7 bases lay between the germline ends. This CDR3 contains 13 residues. The chain's CDR3 is CASSSQYNQPQHF. The CDR3 bases are TGTGCCAGCAGTTCACAGTACAATCAGCCCCAGCATTTT.

This sequence joins TRBV2 and TRBJ1-5; TRBD1 matches at 7 bases. CDR1 is SNHLY, CDR2 FYNNEI, per germline. Unmatched junction bases numbered 10, after V lost 5 bases and J lost 6 bases. CDR3 length equals 15 residues. Written as DNA, the CDR3 is TGTGCCAGCAGTCGAGACAGGGATGGGTTTCAGCCCCAGCATTTT. Translation gives CASSRDRDGFQPQHF.

The chain is built from TRBV6-2 or TRBV6-3 and TRBJ2-7, with a possible D match to TRBD2 (5 bases). The CDR3 totals 12 residues. The ends were cut back, 2 bases at V and 5 bases at J, with 7 bases in the middle. Per germline, CDR1 MNHEY and CDR2 SVGEGT. CDR3 region: CASSYLAHEQYF. The CDR3 nucleotides read TGTGCCAGCAGTTACCTAGCCCACGAGCAGTACTTC.

The V and J genes are TRBV6-4 and TRBJ1-1; 9 bases map to TRBD1. V lost 7 bases to trimming and J lost 2 bases; unmatched junction nucleotides: 5. The CDR3 length is 14 residues. The germline CDR1 and CDR2 sequences are MRHNA and SNTAGT. In DNA form, the CDR3 reads TGTGCCAGCAAACCGGGACAGGGTAACACTGAAGCTTTCTTT. Residues: CASKPGQGNTEAFF.

V gene TRBV10-3 combines with J gene TRBJ2-2, with 9 bases that match TRBD1. The CDR3 extends over 18 amino acids. Germline assignment: CDR1 ENHRY and CDR2 SYGVKD. V was pared by 6 bases and J by 0 bases, with 11 bases of the junction left unmatched. DNA of the CDR3: TGTGCCATCAGAGGATGGCTCACAGGGGGCACGAACACCGGGGAGCTGTTTTTT. Translated, it gives CAIRGWLTGGTNTGELFF.

The J gene is TRBJ1-2, the V gene TRBV2, with TRBD1 as a possible D gene (5 bases). The germline V gene encodes CDR1 SNHLY and CDR2 FYNNEI. V shed 8 bases and J shed 8 bases, with 18 bases lying between them. This CDR3 spans 13 amino acids. The CDR3 coding sequence is TGTGCCAGCCGGGGGGAAGTAGCGGGAGGCTACACCTTC. As protein: CASRGEVAGGYTF.